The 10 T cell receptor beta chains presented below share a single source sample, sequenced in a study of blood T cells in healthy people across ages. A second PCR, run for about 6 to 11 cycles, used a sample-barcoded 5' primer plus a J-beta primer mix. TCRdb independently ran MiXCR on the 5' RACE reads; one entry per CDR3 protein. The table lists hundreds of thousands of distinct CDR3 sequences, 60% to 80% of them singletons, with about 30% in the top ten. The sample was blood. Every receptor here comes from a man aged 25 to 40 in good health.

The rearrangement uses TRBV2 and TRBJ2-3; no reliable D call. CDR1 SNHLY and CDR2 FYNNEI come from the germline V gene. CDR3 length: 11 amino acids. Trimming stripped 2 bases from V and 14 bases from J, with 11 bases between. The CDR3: CASSERSRRYF. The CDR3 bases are TGTGCCAGCAGTGAAAGGTCAAGGAGGTATTTT. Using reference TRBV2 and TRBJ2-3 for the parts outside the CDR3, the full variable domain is EPEVTQTPSHQVTQMGQEVILRCVPISNHLYFYWYRQILGQKVEFLVSFYNNEISEKSEIFDDQFSVERPDGSNFTLKIRSTKLEDSAMYFCASSERSRRYFGPGTRLTVL.

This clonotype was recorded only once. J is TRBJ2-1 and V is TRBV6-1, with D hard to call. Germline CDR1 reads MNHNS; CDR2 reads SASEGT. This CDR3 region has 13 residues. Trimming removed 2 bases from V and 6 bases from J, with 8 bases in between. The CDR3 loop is CASSESPPNEQFF. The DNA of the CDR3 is TGTGCCAGCAGTGAAAGCCCACCCAATGAGCAGTTCTTC.

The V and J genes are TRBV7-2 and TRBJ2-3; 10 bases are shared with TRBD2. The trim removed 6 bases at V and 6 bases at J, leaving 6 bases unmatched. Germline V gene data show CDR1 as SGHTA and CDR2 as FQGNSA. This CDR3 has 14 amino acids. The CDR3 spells CASSGTSEGDTQYF. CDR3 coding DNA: TGTGCCAGCAGTGGGACTAGCGAGGGGGATACGCAGTATTTT. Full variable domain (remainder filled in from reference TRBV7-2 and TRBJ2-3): GAGVSQSPSNKVTEKGKDVELRCDPISGHTALYWYRQSLGQGLEFLIYFQGNSAPDKSGLPSDRFSAERTGGSVSTLTIQRTQQEDSAVYLCASSGTSEGDTQYFGPGTRLTVL.

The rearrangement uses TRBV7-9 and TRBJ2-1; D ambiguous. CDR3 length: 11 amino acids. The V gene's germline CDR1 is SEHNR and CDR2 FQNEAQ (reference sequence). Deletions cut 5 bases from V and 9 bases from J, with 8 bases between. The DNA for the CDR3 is TGTGCCAGCAGCCCGACGCGTGAGCAGTTCTTC. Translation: CASSPTREQFF.

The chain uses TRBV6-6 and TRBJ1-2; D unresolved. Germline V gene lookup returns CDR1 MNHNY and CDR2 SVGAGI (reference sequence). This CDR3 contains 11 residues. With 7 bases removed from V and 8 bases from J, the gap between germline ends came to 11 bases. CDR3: CASTRTGGYTF. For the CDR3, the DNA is TGTGCCAGCACCAGGACGGGGGGCTACACCTTC.

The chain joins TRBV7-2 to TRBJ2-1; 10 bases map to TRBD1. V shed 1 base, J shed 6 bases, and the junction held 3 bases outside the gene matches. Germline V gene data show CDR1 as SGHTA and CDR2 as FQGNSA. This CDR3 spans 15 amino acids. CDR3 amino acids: CASSLVRTGGNEQFF. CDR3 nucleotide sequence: TGTGCCAGCAGCTTAGTCCGGACAGGGGGCAATGAGCAGTTCTTC.

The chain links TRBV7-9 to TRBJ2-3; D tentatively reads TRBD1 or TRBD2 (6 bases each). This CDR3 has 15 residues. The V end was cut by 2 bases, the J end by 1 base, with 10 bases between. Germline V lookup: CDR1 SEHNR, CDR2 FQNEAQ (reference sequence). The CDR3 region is CASSLLGGRTDTQYF. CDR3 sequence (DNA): TGTGCCAGCAGCTTACTGGGGGGCCGCACAGATACGCAGTATTTT. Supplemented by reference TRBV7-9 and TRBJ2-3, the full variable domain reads DTGVSQNPRHKITKRGQNVTFRCDPISEHNRLYWYRQTLGQGPEFLTYFQNEAQLEKSRLLSDRFSAERPKGSFSTLEIQRTEQGDSAMYLCASSLLGGRTDTQYFGPGTRLTVL.

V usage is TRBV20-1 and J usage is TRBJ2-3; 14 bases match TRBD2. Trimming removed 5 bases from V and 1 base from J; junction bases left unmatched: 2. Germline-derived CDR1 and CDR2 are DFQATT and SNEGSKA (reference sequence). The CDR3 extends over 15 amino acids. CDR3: CSAGTSGGRTDTQYF. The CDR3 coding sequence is TGCAGTGCTGGGACTAGCGGGGGTCGCACAGATACGCAGTATTTT.

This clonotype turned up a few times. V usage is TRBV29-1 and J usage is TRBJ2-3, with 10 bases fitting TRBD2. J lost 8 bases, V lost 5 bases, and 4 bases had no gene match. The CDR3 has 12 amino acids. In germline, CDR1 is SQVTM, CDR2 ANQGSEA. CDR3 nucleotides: TGCAGCGTTAGCGGGGGGGCCCTTACGCAGTATTTT. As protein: CSVSGGALTQYF.

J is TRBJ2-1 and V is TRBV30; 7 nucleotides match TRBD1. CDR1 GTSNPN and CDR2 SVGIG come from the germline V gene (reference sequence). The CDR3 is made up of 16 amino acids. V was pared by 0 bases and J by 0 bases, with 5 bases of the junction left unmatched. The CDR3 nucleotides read TGTGCCTGGAGTGTAAGGGGGCTGAGCTCCTACAATGAGCAGTTCTTC. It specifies CAWSVRGLSSYNEQFF.